This TCR beta chain is drawn from a study of T cell repertoires in cytomegalovirus infection. The CDR3 has 13 residues. V shed 4 bases and J shed 3 bases, with 10 bases lying between them. Germline CDR1 reads LNHDA; CDR2 reads SQIVND (reference sequence). Study results and caveats: Carriers of CMV and the relevant HLA type were discriminated by public TCR beta frequency.

TCRdb re-called the reads through MiXCR, storing one row per CDR3 protein. Of roughly 230,000 distinct CDR3 sequences in the sample, about 18% were seen once. A few counts support this clonotype. What it binds is not known. The origin of this receptor is a human donor in good health (CMV status not recorded). Some clones in this sample may be carry-over from other donors' samples. This chain joins TRBV19 and TRBJ2-7, with D possibly matching TRBD1 (6 bases). The sequenced sample was CD8+ T cells from PBMCs. The CDR3 sequence is CASSNWDNYEQYF. The CDR3 DNA sequence: TGTGCCAGTAGTAACTGGGACAACTACGAGCAGTACTTC.